This section outlines one T cell receptor beta chain sequence together with its context. Its cognate antigen is unknown. In germline, CDR1 is SGHTA, CDR2 FQGTGA. CDR3 length equals 15 residues. V was clipped by 4 bases and J by 9 bases; unmatched bases: 8. At least one PBMC sample before ART and at least two after were required. Each HIV participant was treated in the United States. This specimen belongs to a study of long-term antiretroviral therapy in people with HIV. Findings and caveats of the study: Controls showed broader CDR3 length ranges than did the HIV repertoires. Dominating the repertoire at all time points were the clones that expanded before ART.

An immunoSEQ assay, version v3.0, was performed at survey level. Method: immunoSEQ multiplex PCR; TCRdb's copy keeps in-frame clones and lacks some. Of tens of thousands of clones in the sample, approximately 81% were seen once. The rearrangement joins TRBV7-3 to TRBJ2-1; 11 nucleotides match TRBD2. The sequencing here drew on unsorted PBMCs, taken 2.3 years after starting antiretroviral therapy. This TCR derives from a man aged 40-50 years with HIV. This CDR3 is CASSSGTSGPSEQFF. For the CDR3, the DNA is TGTGCCAGCAGCTCTGGGACTAGCGGACCAAGTGAGCAGTTCTTC.